Listed here is a single T cell receptor (beta chain). The data derive from a study of blood T cell repertoires in COVID-19. Looked up from germline, CDR1 is MNHEY and CDR2 is SVGAGI. V was shortened by 9 bases and J by 0 bases, with 12 bases between the two germline ends. The CDR3 covers 14 residues. As originally analysed: Amplified reference gene primers provided the basis for estimating nucleated cell counts. The repertoire was sequenced with immunoSEQ multiplex PCR; TCRdb's copy has only in-frame clones and lacks some. V and J calls and clone size are copied from that table; D and trimming were computed from the DNA. The data show roughly 250,000 clones, with 65% to 85% seen just once and approximately 1.4% held by the top ten.

The sequence came from a middle-aged woman who had recovered from COVID-19. The J gene is TRBJ2-1, the V gene TRBV6-5; TRBD1 is a possible D gene (6 bases). The sample comprised peripheral blood. CDR3 bases: TGTGCCAGTAAACAGGGAATCTCCTACAATGAGCAGTTCTTC. It encodes CASKQGISYNEQFF.